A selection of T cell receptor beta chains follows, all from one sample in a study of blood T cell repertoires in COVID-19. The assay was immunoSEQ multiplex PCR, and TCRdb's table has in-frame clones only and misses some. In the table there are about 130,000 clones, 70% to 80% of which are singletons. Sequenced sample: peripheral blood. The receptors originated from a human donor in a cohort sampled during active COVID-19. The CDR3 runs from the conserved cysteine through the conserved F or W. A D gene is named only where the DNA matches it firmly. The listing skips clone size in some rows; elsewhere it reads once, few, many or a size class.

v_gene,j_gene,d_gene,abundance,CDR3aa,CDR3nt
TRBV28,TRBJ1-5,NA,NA,CASSLAPRQNQPQHF,TGTGCCAGCAGTTTAGCCCCTAGACAGAATCAGCCCCAGCATTTT
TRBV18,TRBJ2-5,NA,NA,CASSPEGRETQYF,TGTGCCAGCTCACCGGAGGGTCGGGAGACCCAGTACTTC
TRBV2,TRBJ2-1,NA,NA,CASSERGAPDNEQFF,TGTGCCAGCAGTGAACGGGGGGCCCCAGACAATGAGCAGTTCTTC
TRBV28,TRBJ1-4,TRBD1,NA,CASSYTWGQGTNEKLFF,TGTGCCAGCAGTTATACGTGGGGACAGGGGACTAATGAAAAACTGTTTTTT
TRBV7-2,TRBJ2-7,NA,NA,CASSSGVGSEQYF,TGTGCCAGCAGCTCAGGGGTCGGGTCCGAGCAGTACTTC
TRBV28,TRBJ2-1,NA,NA,CASSSEGEGGIWFF,TGTGCCAGCAGTTCCGAGGGGGAAGGGGGAATATGGTTCTTC
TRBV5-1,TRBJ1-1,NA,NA,CASSSTGNTEAFF,TGCGCCAGCAGCTCGACAGGGAACACTGAAGCTTTCTTT
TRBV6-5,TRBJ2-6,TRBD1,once,CASSYEGAAGANVLTF,TGTGCCAGCAGTTACGAGGGGGCTGCTGGGGCCAACGTCCTGACTTTC
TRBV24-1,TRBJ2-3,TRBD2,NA,CATSAGGTTDTQYF,TGTGCCACCAGTGCGGGGGGGACCACAGATACGCAGTATTTT
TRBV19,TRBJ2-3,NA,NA,CASSIVGADTQYF,TGTGCCAGTAGTATCGTGGGCGCAGATACGCAGTATTTT
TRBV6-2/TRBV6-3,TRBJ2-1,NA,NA,CASSYPSEQFF,TGTGCCAGCAGTTACCCTAGTGAGCAGTTCTTC
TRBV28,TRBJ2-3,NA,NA,CASSFTGNTDTQYF,TGTGCCAGCAGTTTTACGGGGAACACAGATACGCAGTATTTT
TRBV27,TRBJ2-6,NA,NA,CASSPQVSGANVLTF,TGTGCCAGCAGTCCACAGGTCTCTGGGGCCAACGTCCTGACTTTC
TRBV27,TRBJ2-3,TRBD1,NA,CASSLLGTGGWDTQYF,TGTGCCAGCAGTTTATTGGGGACAGGGGGCTGGGATACGCAGTATTTT
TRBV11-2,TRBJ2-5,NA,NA,CASSLTGRETQYF,TGTGCCAGCAGCTTAACAGGGCGGGAGACCCAGTACTTC
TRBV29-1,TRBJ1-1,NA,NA,CSVENSMNTEAFF,TGCAGCGTTGAAAACAGCATGAACACTGAAGCTTTCTTT
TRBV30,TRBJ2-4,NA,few,CAWSKFLTGGENIQYF,TGTGCCTGGAGTAAATTCTTAACAGGGGGGGAAAACATTCAGTACTTC
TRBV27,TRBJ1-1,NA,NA,CASSLAARYTEAFF,TGTGCCAGCAGTTTGGCAGCTAGATACACTGAAGCTTTCTTT
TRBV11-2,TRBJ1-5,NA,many,CASSLGQSNQPQHF,TGTGCCAGCAGCTTAGGACAGAGCAATCAGCCCCAGCATTTT
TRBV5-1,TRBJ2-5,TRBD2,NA,CASSLGLGREYQETQYF,TGCGCCAGCAGCTTGGGTTTGGGGCGGGAGTACCAAGAGACCCAGTACTTC
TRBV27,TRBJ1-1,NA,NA,CASSTNRRAEAFF,TGTGCCAGCAGTACCAATCGTAGAGCTGAAGCTTTCTTT
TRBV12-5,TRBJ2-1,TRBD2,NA,CASGLGLAGGQNEQFF,TGTGCTAGTGGTCTTGGACTAGCGGGGGGGCAGAATGAGCAGTTCTTC
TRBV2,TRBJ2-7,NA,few,CASSEASQGEQYF,TGTGCCAGCAGTGAAGCCTCCCAGGGCGAGCAGTACTTC
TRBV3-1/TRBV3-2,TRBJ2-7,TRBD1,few,CASSQDRDRVFGIYEQYF,TGTGCCAGCAGCCAAGATCGGGACAGGGTTTTCGGAATCTACGAGCAGTACTTC
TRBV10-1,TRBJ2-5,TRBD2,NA,CASSEVLSGGRETQYF,TGCGCCAGCAGTGAGGTTCTTAGCGGGGGTCGGGAGACCCAGTACTTC
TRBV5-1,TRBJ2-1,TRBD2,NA,CASSPGTSGGTSSSYNEQFF,TGCGCCAGCAGCCCCGGGACTAGCGGGGGGACCTCGAGCTCCTACAATGAGCAGTTCTTC
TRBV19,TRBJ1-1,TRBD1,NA,CASSLGRGITEAFF,TGTGCCAGTAGTCTGGGCAGGGGGATCACTGAAGCTTTTTTT
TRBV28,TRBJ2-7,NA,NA,CASMWRDSSYEQYF,TGTGCCAGCATGTGGCGGGACAGCTCCTACGAGCAGTACTTC
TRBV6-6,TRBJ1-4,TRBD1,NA,CAGSQGVEEKLFF,TGTGCCGGGTCACAGGGGGTCGAGGAAAAACTGTTTTTT
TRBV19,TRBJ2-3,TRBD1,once,CASSIAQGFTDTQYF,TGTGCCAGTAGTATAGCACAGGGGTTCACAGATACGCAGTATTTT
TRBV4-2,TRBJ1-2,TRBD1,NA,CASSGGTGPYGYTF,TGTGCCAGCAGCGGAGGGACAGGGCCCTATGGCTACACCTTC
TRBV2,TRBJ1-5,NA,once,CASKGVSNQPQHF,TGTGCCAGCAAGGGAGTTAGCAATCAGCCCCAGCATTTT
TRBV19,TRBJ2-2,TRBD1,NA,CASSWGQVRRGELFF,TGTGCCAGTAGTTGGGGACAGGTCCGCCGAGGGGAGCTGTTTTTT
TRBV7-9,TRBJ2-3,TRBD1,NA,CASSLWDRVEDTQYF,TGTGCCAGCAGCTTATGGGACAGGGTAGAAGATACGCAGTATTTT
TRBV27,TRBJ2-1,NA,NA,CASSFRQGGVNEQFF,TGTGCCAGCAGTTTCCGGCAGGGCGGGGTCAATGAGCAGTTCTTC
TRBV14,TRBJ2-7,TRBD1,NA,CASSPDRGTGSREQYF,TGTGCCAGCAGCCCCGACCGGGGGACAGGGTCGCGCGAGCAGTACTTC
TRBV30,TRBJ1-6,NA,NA,CAWSVRGTDSPLHF,TGTGCCTGGAGTGTACGGGGGACGGATTCACCCCTCCACTTT
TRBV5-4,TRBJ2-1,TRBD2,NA,CASSPPLAGGFQAYNEQFF,TGTGCCAGCAGCCCGCCACTAGCGGGGGGATTTCAAGCGTACAATGAGCAGTTCTTC
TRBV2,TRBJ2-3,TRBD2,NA,CASSEGLAGTDTQYF,TGTGCCAGCAGTGAAGGCCTAGCGGGGACAGATACGCAGTATTTT
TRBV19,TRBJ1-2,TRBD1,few,CATPGQGAVYGYTF,TGTGCCACTCCGGGACAGGGGGCGGTCTATGGCTACACCTTC
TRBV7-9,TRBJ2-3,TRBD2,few,CASSLWTSGGTDTQYF,TGTGCCAGCAGCTTATGGACTAGCGGGGGAACAGATACGCAGTATTTT
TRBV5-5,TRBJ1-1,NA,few,CASRPGGMNTEAFF,TGTGCCAGCAGGCCGGGAGGAATGAACACTGAAGCTTTCTTT
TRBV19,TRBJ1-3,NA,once,CASSNRDSGNTIYF,TGTGCCAGTAGTAACCGGGACTCTGGAAACACCATATATTTT
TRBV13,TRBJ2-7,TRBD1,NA,CASRRQGSNEQYF,TGTGCCAGCCGCCGACAGGGGAGCAACGAGCAGTACTTC
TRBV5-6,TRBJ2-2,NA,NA,CASSYKLTKTGRNTGELFF,TGTGCCAGCAGCTATAAACTTACTAAGACAGGAAGGAACACCGGGGAGCTGTTTTTT
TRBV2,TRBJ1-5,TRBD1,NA,CGRGGQGGLQPQHF,TGTGGGAGGGGCGGACAGGGAGGCCTACAGCCCCAGCATTTT
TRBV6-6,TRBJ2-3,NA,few,CASSYLGQTRNTQYF,TGTGCCAGCAGTTACCTAGGACAGACCCGCAATACGCAGTATTTT
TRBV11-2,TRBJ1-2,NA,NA,CASSSGHNTYGYTF,TGTGCCAGCAGCTCGGGACACAACACCTATGGCTACACCTTC
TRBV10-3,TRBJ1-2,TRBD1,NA,CAINPGQDLLYGYTF,TGTGCCATCAATCCGGGACAGGATTTACTTTATGGCTACACCTTC
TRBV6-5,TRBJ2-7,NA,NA,CASRDRKIFPGQYF,TGTGCCAGCAGAGACAGGAAAATATTTCCCGGGCAGTACTTC
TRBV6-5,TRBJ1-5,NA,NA,CASSPERASQPQHF,TGTGCCAGCAGTCCTGAGCGGGCAAGCCAGCCCCAGCATTTT
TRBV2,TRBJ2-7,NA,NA,CASSVNIGRAHEQYF,TGTGCCAGCAGTGTTAACATAGGGAGAGCCCACGAGCAGTACTTC